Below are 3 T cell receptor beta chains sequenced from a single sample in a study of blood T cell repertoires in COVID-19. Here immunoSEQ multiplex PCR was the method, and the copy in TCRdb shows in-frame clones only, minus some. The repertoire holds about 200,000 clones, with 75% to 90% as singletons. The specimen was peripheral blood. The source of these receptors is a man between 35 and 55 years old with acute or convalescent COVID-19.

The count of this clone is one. The CDR3: CASSATGQANSPLHF. CDR3 nucleotides: TGTGCCAGCAGCGCTACGGGACAAGCTAATTCACCCCTCCACTTT. The V gene is TRBV9, the J gene TRBJ1-6; possible D gene TRBD1, 6 bases. Germline V gene lookup returns CDR1 SGDLS and CDR2 YYNGEE. The CDR3 contains 15 residues. V was pared by 3 bases and J by 6 bases, with 13 bases between.

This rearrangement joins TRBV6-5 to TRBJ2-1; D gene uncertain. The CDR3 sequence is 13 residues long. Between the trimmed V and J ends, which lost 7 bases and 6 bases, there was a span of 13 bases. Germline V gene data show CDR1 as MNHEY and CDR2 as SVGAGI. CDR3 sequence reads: CASTSSMSNEQFF. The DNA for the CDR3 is TGTGCCAGCACCTCTTCGATGAGCAATGAGCAGTTCTTC.

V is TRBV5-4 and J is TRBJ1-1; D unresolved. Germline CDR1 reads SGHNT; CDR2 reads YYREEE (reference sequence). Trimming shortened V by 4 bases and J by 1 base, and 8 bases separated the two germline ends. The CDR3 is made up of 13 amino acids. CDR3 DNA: TGTGCCAGCAGCCCGAGACAGAACACTGAAGCTTTCTTT. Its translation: CASSPRQNTEAFF.